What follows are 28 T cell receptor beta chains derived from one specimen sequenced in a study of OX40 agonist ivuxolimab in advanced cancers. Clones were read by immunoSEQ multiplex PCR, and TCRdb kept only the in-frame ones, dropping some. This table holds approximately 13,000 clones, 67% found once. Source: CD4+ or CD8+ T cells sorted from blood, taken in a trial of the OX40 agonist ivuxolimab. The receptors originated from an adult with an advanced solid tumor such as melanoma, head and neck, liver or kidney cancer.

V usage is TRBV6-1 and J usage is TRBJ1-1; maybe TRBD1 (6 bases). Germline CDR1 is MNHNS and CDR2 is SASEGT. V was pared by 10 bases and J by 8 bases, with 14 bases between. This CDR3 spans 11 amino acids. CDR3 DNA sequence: TGTGCCATAGGGGGGGGCGTGGAAGCTTTCTTT. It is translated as CAIGGGVEAFF.

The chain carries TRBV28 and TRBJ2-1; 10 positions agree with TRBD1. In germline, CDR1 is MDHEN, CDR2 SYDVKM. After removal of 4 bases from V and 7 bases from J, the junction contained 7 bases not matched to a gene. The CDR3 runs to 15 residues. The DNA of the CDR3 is TGTGCCAGCAGTTCTCCGGGACAGGGGCGGAATGAGCAGTTCTTC. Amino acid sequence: CASSSPGQGRNEQFF.

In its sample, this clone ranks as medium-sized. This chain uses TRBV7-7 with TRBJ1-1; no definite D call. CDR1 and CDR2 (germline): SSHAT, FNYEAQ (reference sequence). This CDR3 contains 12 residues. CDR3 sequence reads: CVVRDWGTEAFF. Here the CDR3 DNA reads TGTGTAGTCCGGGATTGGGGCACTGAAGCTTTCTTT.

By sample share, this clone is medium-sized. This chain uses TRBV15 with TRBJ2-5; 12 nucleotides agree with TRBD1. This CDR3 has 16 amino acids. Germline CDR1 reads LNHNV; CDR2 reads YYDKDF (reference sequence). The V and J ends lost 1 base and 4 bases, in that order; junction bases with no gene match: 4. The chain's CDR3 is CATSRGGTGGAETQYF. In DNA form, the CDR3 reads TGTGCCACCAGCAGAGGGGGGACAGGGGGCGCAGAGACCCAGTACTTC.

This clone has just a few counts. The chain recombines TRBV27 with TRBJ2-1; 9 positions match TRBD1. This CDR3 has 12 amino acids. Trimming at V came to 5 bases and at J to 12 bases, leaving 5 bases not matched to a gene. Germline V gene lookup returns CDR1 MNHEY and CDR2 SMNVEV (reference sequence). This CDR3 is CASSPGTGWQFF. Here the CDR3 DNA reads TGTGCCAGCAGTCCGGGGACAGGGTGGCAGTTCTTC.

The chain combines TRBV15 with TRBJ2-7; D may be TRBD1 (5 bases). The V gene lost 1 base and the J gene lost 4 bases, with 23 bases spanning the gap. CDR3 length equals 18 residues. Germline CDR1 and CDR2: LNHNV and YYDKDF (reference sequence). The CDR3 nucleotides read TGTGCCACCAGCAGAGTTCCTCCTTCGTGGGGCAGGGCGTACGAGCAGTACTTC. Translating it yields CATSRVPPSWGRAYEQYF.

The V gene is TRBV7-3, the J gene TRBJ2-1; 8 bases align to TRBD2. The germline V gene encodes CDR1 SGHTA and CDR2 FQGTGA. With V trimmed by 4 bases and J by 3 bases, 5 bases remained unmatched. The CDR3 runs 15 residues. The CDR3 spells CASSSVGGDYNEQFF. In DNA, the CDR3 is TGTGCCAGCAGCTCCGTCGGGGGGGACTACAATGAGCAGTTCTTC.

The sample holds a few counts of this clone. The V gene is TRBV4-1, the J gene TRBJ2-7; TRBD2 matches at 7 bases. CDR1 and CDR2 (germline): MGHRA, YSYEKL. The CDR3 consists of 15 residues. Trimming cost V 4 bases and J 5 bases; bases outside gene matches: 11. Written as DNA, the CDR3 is TGCGCCAGCAGCCCATTCAGCGGGGAGCGCCACGAGCAGTACTTC. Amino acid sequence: CASSPFSGERHEQYF.

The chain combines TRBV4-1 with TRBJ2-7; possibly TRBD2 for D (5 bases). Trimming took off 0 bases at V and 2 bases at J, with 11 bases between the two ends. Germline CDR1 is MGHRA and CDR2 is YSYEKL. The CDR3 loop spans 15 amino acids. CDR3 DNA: TGCGCCAGCAGCCAAGAAGGTACGGGGACCTACGAGCAGTACTTC. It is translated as CASSQEGTGTYEQYF.

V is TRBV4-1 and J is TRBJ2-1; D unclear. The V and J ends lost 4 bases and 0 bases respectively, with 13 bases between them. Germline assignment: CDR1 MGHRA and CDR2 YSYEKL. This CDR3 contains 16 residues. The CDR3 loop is CASSPTQVSSYNEQFF. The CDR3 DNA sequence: TGCGCCAGCAGCCCTACTCAGGTTAGCTCCTACAATGAGCAGTTCTTC.

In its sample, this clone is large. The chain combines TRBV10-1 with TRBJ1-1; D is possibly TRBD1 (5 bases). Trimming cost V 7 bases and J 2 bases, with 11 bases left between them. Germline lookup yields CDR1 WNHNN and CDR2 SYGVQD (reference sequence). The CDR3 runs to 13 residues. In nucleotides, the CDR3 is TGCGCCAGCACCAGGACACTTAACACTGAAGCTTTCTTT. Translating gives CASTRTLNTEAFF.

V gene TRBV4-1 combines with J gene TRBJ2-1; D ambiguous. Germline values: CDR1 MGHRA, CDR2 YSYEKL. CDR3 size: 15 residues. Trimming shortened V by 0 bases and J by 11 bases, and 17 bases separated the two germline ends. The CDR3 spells CASSQDWAAVVKQFF. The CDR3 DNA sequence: TGCGCCAGCAGCCAAGATTGGGCGGCCGTGGTTAAGCAGTTCTTC.

This CDR3 is CASSLAPSGGYEQYF. DNA for the CDR3: TGTGCCAGCAGCCTAGCCCCTAGCGGGGGCTACGAGCAGTACTTC. The chain combines TRBV9 with TRBJ2-7; TRBD2 agrees at 10 bases. CDR3 size: 15 residues. V was clipped by 4 bases and J by 3 bases; unmatched bases: 7. CDR1 is SGDLS, CDR2 YYNGEE, per germline. Based on the CDR3 plus reference TRBV9 and TRBJ2-7, the full variable domain is DSGVTQTPKHLITATGQRVTLRCSPRSGDLSVYWYQQSLDQGLQFLIQYYNGEERAKGNILERFSAQQFPDLHSELNLSSLELGDSALYFCASSLAPSGGYEQYFGPGTRLTVT.

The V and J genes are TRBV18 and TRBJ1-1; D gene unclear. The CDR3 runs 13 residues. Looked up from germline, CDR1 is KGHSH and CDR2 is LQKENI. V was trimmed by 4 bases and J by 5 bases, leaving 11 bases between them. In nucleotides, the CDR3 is TGTGCCAGCTCACTTTACGCGAAAACTGAAGCTTTCTTT. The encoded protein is CASSLYAKTEAFF.

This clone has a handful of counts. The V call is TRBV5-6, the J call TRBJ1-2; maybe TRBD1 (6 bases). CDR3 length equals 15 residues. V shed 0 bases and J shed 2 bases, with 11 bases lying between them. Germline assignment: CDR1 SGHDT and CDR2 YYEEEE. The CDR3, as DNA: TGTGCCAGCAGCTTGGCCAACAGGGCCAACTATGGCTACACCTTC. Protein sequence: CASSLANRANYGYTF.

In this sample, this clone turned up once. CDR3 in amino acids: CASSLKLPQETQYF. The DNA of the CDR3 is TGTGCCAGCAGTTTAAAGCTACCCCAAGAGACCCAGTACTTC. V usage is TRBV27 and J usage is TRBJ2-5; unclear D gene. The V end was cut by 2 bases, the J end by 1 base, with 8 bases between. Per the germline V gene, CDR1 is MNHEY and CDR2 is SMNVEV (reference sequence). The CDR3 has 14 amino acids.

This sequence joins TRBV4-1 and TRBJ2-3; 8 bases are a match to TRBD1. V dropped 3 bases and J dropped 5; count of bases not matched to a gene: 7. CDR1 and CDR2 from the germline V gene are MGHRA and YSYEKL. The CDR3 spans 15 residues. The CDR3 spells CASSQAGQGVDTQYF. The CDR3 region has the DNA TGCGCCAGCAGCCAGGCCGGACAGGGAGTAGATACGCAGTATTTT.

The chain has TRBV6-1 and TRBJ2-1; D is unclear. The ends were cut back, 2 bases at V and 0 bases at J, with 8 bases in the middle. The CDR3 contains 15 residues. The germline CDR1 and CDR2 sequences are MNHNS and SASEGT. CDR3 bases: TGTGCCAGCAGTGAACAGACCCACTCCTACAATGAGCAGTTCTTC. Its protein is CASSEQTHSYNEQFF.

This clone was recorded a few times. CDR3 DNA sequence: TGTGCCAGCAGCTTATTCTGGGTTAGGTCTGGAAACACCATATATTTT. Its protein product is CASSLFWVRSGNTIYF. V is TRBV7-4 and J is TRBJ1-3; D not resolved. The CDR3 runs to 16 residues. Germline CDR1 and CDR2: SGHVT and SQSDAQ. Between the trimmed V and J ends, which lost 2 bases and 1 base, there was a span of 12 bases.

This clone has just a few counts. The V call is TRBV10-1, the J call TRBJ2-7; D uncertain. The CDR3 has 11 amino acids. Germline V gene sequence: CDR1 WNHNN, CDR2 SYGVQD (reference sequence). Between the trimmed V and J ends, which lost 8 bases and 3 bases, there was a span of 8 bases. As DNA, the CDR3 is TGCGCCAGCGGAGTCGGCTACGAGCAGTACTTC. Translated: CASGVGYEQYF.

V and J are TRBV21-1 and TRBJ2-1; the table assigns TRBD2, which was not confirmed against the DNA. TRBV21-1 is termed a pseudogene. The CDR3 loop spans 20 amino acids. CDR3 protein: CASSKETTQREGGDYNEQFF. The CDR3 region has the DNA TGTGCCAGCAGCAAAGAAACCACCCAGCGGGAGGGCGGGGACTACAATGAGCAGTTCTTC.

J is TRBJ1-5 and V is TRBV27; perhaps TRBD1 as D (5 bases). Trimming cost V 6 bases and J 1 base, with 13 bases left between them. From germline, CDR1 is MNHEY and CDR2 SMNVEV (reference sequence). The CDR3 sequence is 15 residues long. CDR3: CASRAGELSNQPQHF. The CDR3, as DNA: TGTGCCAGCAGGGCGGGGGAATTAAGCAATCAGCCCCAGCATTTT.

The CDR3: CASSLLEAAYEQYF. In DNA, the CDR3 is TGTGCCAGCAGCTTATTAGAGGCCGCCTACGAGCAGTACTTC. J is TRBJ2-7 and V is TRBV7-8; the D is unclear. From germline, CDR1 is SGHVS and CDR2 FQNEAQ. V was cut by 2 bases and J by 2 bases, with 10 bases left in between. The CDR3 is 14 amino acids. Full variable domain (missing parts from reference TRBV7-8 and TRBJ2-7): GAGVSQSPRYKVAKRGQDVALRCDPISGHVSLFWYQQALGQGPEFLTYFQNEAQLDKSGLPSDRFFAERPEGSVSTLKIQRTQQEDSAVYLCASSLLEAAYEQYFGPGTRLTVT.

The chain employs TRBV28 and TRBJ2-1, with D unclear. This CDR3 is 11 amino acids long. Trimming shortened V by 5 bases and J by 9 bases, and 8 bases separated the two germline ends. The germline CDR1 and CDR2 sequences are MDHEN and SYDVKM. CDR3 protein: CASSLGREQFF. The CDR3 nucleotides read TGTGCCAGCAGTCTCGGCCGTGAGCAGTTCTTC. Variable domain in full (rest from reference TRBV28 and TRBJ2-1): DVKVTQSSRYLVKRTGEKVFLECVQDMDHENMFWYRQDPGLGLRLIYFSYDVKMKEKGDIPEGYSVSREKKERFSLILESASTNQTSMYLCASSLGREQFFGPGTRLTVL.

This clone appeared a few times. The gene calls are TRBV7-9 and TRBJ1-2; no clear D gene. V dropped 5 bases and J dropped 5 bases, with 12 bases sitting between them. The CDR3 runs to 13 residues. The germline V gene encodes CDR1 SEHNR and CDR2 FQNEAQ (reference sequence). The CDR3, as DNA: TGTGCCAGCAGCGAGCCCGGCGGATATGGCTACACCTTC. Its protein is CASSEPGGYGYTF.

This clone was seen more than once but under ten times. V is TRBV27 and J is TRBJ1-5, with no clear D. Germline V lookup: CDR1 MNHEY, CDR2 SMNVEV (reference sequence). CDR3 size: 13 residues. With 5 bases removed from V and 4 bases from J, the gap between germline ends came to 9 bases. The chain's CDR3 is CASSPRSNQPQHF. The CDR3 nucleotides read TGTGCCAGCAGTCCTCGGAGTAATCAGCCCCAGCATTTT.

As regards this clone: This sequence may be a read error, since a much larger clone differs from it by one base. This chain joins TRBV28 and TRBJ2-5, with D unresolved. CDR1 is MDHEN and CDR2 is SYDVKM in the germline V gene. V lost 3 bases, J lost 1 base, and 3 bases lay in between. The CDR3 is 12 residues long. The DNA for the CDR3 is TGTGCCAGCAGTTTCACCCAAGAGACCCAGTACTTC. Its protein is CASSFTQETQYF.

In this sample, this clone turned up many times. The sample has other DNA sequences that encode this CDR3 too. CDR3: CASSPGTSSTDTQYF. The CDR3 DNA reads as TGTGCCAGCAGTCCCGGGACTAGCTCCACAGATACGCAGTATTTT. The chain couples TRBV2 to TRBJ2-3; 9 nucleotides agree with TRBD2. V lost 5 bases to trimming and J lost 2 bases; unmatched junction nucleotides: 5. The germline gives CDR1 SNHLY, CDR2 FYNNEI. The CDR3 sequence is 15 residues long.